This TCR beta chain originates from a study of T cells in Graves' hyperthyroidism and ophthalmopathy. A patient was excluded if there was uncontrolled infection, other autoimmune disease, pregnancy or lactation. Diagnosis rested on symptoms, serum thyroxine and TRAb, thyroid ultrasound, and orbital computed tomography. The table lists this clonotype with many counts. Its specificity is not known. General observations from the study: Through a model of 13 V-J features, ophthalmopathy was separated from stable hyperthyroidism.

RNA transcripts gave rise to amplified TCR beta CDR3 regions. HTBI primers drove first-round RT-PCR of the TCR CDR3. TCRdb itself ran the multiplex PCR reads through MiXCR, one entry per CDR3 protein. The sample includes tens of thousands of distinct CDR3 sequences, roughly 50% of them seen just once. Germline V gene lookup returns CDR1 DFQATT and CDR2 SNEGSKA (reference sequence). The CDR3 consists of 17 residues. Deletions cut 0 bases from V and 0 bases from J, with 14 bases between. The chain joins TRBV20-1 to TRBJ1-4; tentative D call: TRBD1 (6 bases). The TCR originated in a man aged 18 to 30 with Graves' hyperthyroidism. The sequenced sample consisted of peripheral blood or thyroid tissue (not recorded which). The chain's CDR3 is CSARDDGGPTTNEKLFF. CDR3 DNA: TGCAGTGCTAGAGATGATGGGGGCCCAACAACTAATGAAAAACTGTTTTTT.